The 19 T cell receptor beta chains below come from one sample, sequenced in a study of cytomegalovirus exposure and HLA in healthy donors (dated by TCRdb to about 2017). Libraries were prepared through the immunoSEQ multiplex PCR assay. This immuneACCESS table, as held by TCRdb, lists in-frame sequences with V and J called but not all clones. Of the missing ones, under half trace to an unresolved V gene in checked studies; the others have no known cause. This sample is represented by 150,000 to 200,000 clones; about 90% of them were singletons. Over 2.5% of the sample belongs to the ten largest clones. Material for sequencing was PBMCs. Receptors originate from a woman aged 18-30 years in good health and CMV-seropositive.

This chain joins TRBV11-2 and TRBJ1-1, with D unresolved. The V gene lost 5 bases and the J gene lost 5 bases, with 12 bases spanning the gap. The CDR3 loop spans 13 amino acids. Germline CDR1 SGHAT, CDR2 FQNNGV. The CDR3 sequence: CASSRPSGTEAFF. The CDR3, as DNA: TGTGCCAGCAGCCGCCCCTCCGGGACTGAAGCTTTCTTT.

This clone was seen a single time. The chain has TRBV12-5 and TRBJ2-2; the match to TRBD1 covers 7 bases. Trimming removed 6 bases from V and 0 bases from J; junction bases left unmatched: 7. Per germline, CDR1 LGHNT and CDR2 FRNRAP. The CDR3 consists of 16 residues. Written as DNA, the CDR3 is TGTGCTAGTGGAGTACACAGGGGTACGAACACCGGGGAGCTGTTTTTT. Its protein product is CASGVHRGTNTGELFF. Using reference TRBV12-5 and TRBJ2-2 for the parts outside the CDR3, the full variable domain is DARVTQTPRHKVTEMGQEVTMRCQPILGHNTVFWYRQTMMQGLELLAYFRNRAPLDDSGMPKDRFSAEMPDATLATLKIQPSEPRDSAVYFCASGVHRGTNTGELFFGEGSRLTVL.

The V and J genes are TRBV28 and TRBJ2-6; D call uncertain. This CDR3 is built from 14 residues. The germline V gene has CDR1 MDHEN and CDR2 SYDVKM. V lost 5 bases and J lost 0, with 5 bases in between. CDR3 DNA: TGTGCCAGCAGTCGAGACTCTGGGGCCAACGTCCTGACTTTC. Protein product: CASSRDSGANVLTF.

The chain couples TRBV7-2 to TRBJ2-2; D call uncertain. Trimming took off 5 bases at V and 4 bases at J, with 14 bases between the two ends. Germline loops: CDR1 SGHTA, CDR2 FQGNSA. The CDR3 is made up of 15 amino acids. CDR3 nucleotides: TGTGCCAGCAGCCCAGTCGAGGTCAGCACCGGGGAGCTGTTTTTT. Its protein is CASSPVEVSTGELFF.

The chain is built from TRBV4-2 and TRBJ1-2; D remains ambiguous. Trimming shortened V by 0 bases and J by 5 bases, and 16 bases separated the two germline ends. Germline values: CDR1 LGHNA, CDR2 YNFKEQ. The CDR3 sequence is 16 residues long. CDR3 sequence reads: CASSQDQEPTKYGYTF. As DNA, the CDR3 is TGTGCCAGCAGCCAAGATCAGGAACCTACGAAGTATGGCTACACCTTC.

The genes are TRBV4-2 and TRBJ1-3; D is ambiguous. The CDR3 covers 18 residues. Between the trimmed V and J ends, which lost 0 bases and 0 bases, there was a span of 15 bases. Germline V gene lookup returns CDR1 LGHNA and CDR2 YNFKEQ. Here the CDR3 DNA reads TGTGCCAGCAGCCAAGATCTTTCCAGTCCTAGCTCTGGAAACACCATATATTTT. Its translation is CASSQDLSSPSSGNTIYF.

This clone appeared a few times. V usage is TRBV29-1 and J usage is TRBJ1-2; 10 nucleotides agree with TRBD1. The germline V gene encodes CDR1 SQVTM and CDR2 ANQGSEA. The CDR3 consists of 12 residues. V was pared by 6 bases and J by 3 bases, with 1 base of the junction left unmatched. The DNA for the CDR3 is TGCAGCGTGGGGACAGGGGACTATGGCTACACCTTC. Amino acids: CSVGTGDYGYTF.

The chain uses TRBV5-6 and TRBJ1-2; 10 positions agree with TRBD1. With 4 bases clipped from V and 6 bases from J, the junction kept 6 bases outside the gene matches. CDR1 SGHDT and CDR2 YYEEEE come from the germline V gene. The CDR3 sequence is 14 residues long. The CDR3 reads CASSGRDRGDGYTF. The CDR3 region has the DNA TGTGCCAGCAGCGGCCGGGACAGGGGAGATGGCTACACCTTC.

This chain uses TRBV9 with TRBJ2-5, with TRBD1 as a possible D gene (6 bases). Germline values: CDR1 SGDLS, CDR2 YYNGEE. The CDR3 has 15 amino acids. V was shortened by 4 bases and J by 0 bases, with 13 bases between the two germline ends. In nucleotides, the CDR3 is TGTGCCAGCAGCCTCTCGAGGGGGAACCAAGAGACCCAGTACTTC. Its translation is CASSLSRGNQETQYF.

The chain links TRBV7-9 to TRBJ1-5, with 8 bases identical to TRBD1. The CDR3 consists of 18 residues. Germline V CDR1 and CDR2: SEHNR, FQNEAQ (reference sequence). With 3 bases clipped from V and 1 base from J, the junction kept 11 bases outside the gene matches. Here the CDR3 reads CASSFSHGQGRSNQPQHF. The CDR3 DNA reads as TGTGCCAGCAGCTTCTCACACGGACAGGGTCGAAGCAATCAGCCCCAGCATTTT.

V gene TRBV28 combines with J gene TRBJ2-2; 16 bases align to TRBD2. CDR3 length: 17 residues. V shed 6 bases, J shed 7 bases, and the junction held 8 bases outside the gene matches. Germline CDR1 is MDHEN and CDR2 is SYDVKM. The CDR3 DNA is TGTGCCAGCAGGGAACCGGGACTAGCGGGGGGGCTCGGGGAGCTGTTTTTT. Protein sequence: CASREPGLAGGLGELFF.

The rearrangement links TRBV7-9 to TRBJ1-1; D gene unclear. The V and J ends lost 5 bases and 3 bases respectively, with 10 bases between them. The CDR3 runs 13 residues. Germline V gives CDR1 SEHNR, CDR2 FQNEAQ (reference sequence). CDR3 coding DNA: TGTGCCAGCAGCGCAGGCTCCGACACTGAAGCTTTCTTT. Translating gives CASSAGSDTEAFF.

Here the CDR3 DNA reads TGTGCCAGCAGCCAAGAGGCCAGGGGGCAGTCTAATGAAAAACTGTTTTTT. The encoded protein is CASSQEARGQSNEKLFF. The gene calls are TRBV4-2 and TRBJ1-4, with 8 bases matching TRBD1. CDR3 size: 17 residues. Germline V gene sequence: CDR1 LGHNA, CDR2 YNFKEQ. Trimming at V came to 0 bases and at J to 3 bases, leaving 6 bases not matched to a gene.

This clone showed up just once. J is TRBJ2-7 and V is TRBV21-1; the DNA was not used to check the table's D call, TRBD2. TRBV21-1 is shown as a pseudogene. CDR3 length: 16 amino acids. The CDR3 DNA follows: TGTGCCAGCAGCAGTGAAGGACTAGCGGGCCCCTACGAGCAGTACTTC. Its protein is CASSSEGLAGPYEQYF.

The chain uses TRBV2 and TRBJ1-5; no reliable D call. CDR3 length: 13 residues. The V end lost 4 bases, the J end lost 4 bases, and 8 bases lay between the germline ends. Germline assignment: CDR1 SNHLY and CDR2 FYNNEI. The CDR3 DNA sequence: TGTGCCAGCAGTGGCGGCCGGAATCAGCCCCAGCATTTT. This translates into CASSGGRNQPQHF.

V is TRBV5-1 and J is TRBJ1-3, with D possibly matching TRBD1 (5 bases). Between the trimmed V and J ends, which lost 1 base and 0 bases, there was a span of 8 bases. Germline CDR1 SGHRS, CDR2 YFSETQ. The CDR3 is made up of 15 amino acids. This CDR3 is CASSLQGLSGNTIYF. In DNA, the CDR3 is TGCGCCAGCAGCTTGCAGGGACTCTCTGGAAACACCATATATTTT.

The chain carries TRBV29-1 and TRBJ2-5, with D perhaps matching TRBD2 (6 bases). CDR1 and CDR2 (germline): SQVTM, ANQGSEA. Trimming took off 1 base at V and 2 bases at J, with 20 bases between the two ends. This CDR3 has 17 residues. The CDR3 DNA follows: TGCAGCGTTGAAGGGCCTTGGGGGGTGGAGGATCAAGAGACCCAGTACTTC. It encodes CSVEGPWGVEDQETQYF.

The V call is TRBV7-3, the J call TRBJ2-1; D is undetermined. The V end lost 2 bases, the J end lost 4 bases, and 15 bases lay between the germline ends. Germline values: CDR1 SGHTA, CDR2 FQGTGA. CDR3 size: 16 residues. The CDR3: CASSLGPTHPYNEQFF. The CDR3 coding sequence is TGTGCCAGCAGCTTAGGCCCAACACATCCTTACAATGAGCAGTTCTTC.

The V and J genes are TRBV29-1 and TRBJ2-5; the match to TRBD1 covers 9 bases. V shed 3 bases, J shed 6 bases, and the junction held 2 bases outside the gene matches. The CDR3 length is 12 residues. CDR1 and CDR2 (germline): SQVTM, ANQGSEA. The CDR3: CSVEGQGKTQYF. Written as DNA, the CDR3 is TGCAGCGTTGAGGGACAGGGAAAGACCCAGTACTTC.